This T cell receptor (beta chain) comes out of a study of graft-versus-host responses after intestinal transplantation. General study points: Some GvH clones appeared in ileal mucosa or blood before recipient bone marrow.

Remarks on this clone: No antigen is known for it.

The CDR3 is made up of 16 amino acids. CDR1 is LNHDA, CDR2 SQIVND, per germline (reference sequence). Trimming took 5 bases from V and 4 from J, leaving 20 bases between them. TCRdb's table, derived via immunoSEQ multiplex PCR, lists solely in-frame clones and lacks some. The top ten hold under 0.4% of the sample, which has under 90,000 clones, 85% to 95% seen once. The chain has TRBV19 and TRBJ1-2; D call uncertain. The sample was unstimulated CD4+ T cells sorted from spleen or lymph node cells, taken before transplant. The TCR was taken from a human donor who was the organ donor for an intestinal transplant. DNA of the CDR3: TGTGCCAGTAGTGCTACCGGGAGACTTCTGTTCTATGGCTACACCTTC. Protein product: CASSATGRLLFYGYTF. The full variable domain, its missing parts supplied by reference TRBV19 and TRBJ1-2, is DGGITQSPKYLFRKEGQNVTLSCEQNLNHDAMYWYRQDPGQGLRLIYYSQIVNDFQKGDIAEGYSVSREKKESFPLTVTSAQKNPTAFYLCASSATGRLLFYGYTFGSGTRLTVV.